This T cell receptor beta chain comes out of a study of CD8 T cells in Susac syndrome. The CD8+ and CD4+ T cells were negatively isolated, with the TEMRA cells enriched by FACS. The germline CDR1 and CDR2 sequences are MNHEY and SMNVEV (reference sequence). The CDR3 runs to 15 residues. The V gene lost 0 bases and the J gene lost 5 bases, with 14 bases spanning the gap. Random hexamers were used to reverse transcribe the RNA input (about 0.5 to 1 ug). Across 54 Vbeta and 13 Jbeta, immunoSEQ multiplex PCR amplified TCR beta CDR3. Each CDR3 protein is one row after TCRdb ran MiXCR on the immunoSEQ multiplex PCR reads. The repertoire consists of almost 450,000 distinct CDR3 sequences, with roughly 85% occurring once and the leading ten covering about 0.12%.

The V call is TRBV27, the J call TRBJ2-7; D may be TRBD2 (6 bases). This clonotype was sampled from a human donor with multiple sclerosis. The sequencing input was CD8+ T cells from PBMCs. CDR3 in DNA: TGTGCCAGCAGTTTATCTGGGGGGTCCCTCCACGAGCAGTACTTC. The encoded protein is CASSLSGGSLHEQYF.